The 13 T cell receptor beta chains presented below share a single source sample, sequenced in a study of cytomegalovirus exposure and HLA in healthy donors. Both 60 Vbeta primers and 13 Jbeta primers went into the PCR. TCRdb's table, derived via immunoSEQ multiplex PCR, lists solely in-frame clones and lacks some. This sample's clone table lists 130,000 to 150,000 clones. The sample taken for sequencing was PBMCs. Source of these receptors: a male donor in good health and CMV-seronegative.

The rearrangement uses TRBV19 and TRBJ1-1; perhaps TRBD1 as D (6 bases). The germline CDR1 and CDR2 sequences are LNHDA and SQIVND (reference sequence). This CDR3 contains 14 residues. The V end was cut by 3 bases, the J end by 9 bases, with 17 bases between. The CDR3 sequence: CASSMSPRGSKAFF. Here the CDR3 DNA reads TGTGCCAGTAGTATGTCCCCCAGGGGATCTAAAGCTTTCTTT.

The chain is built from TRBV11-2 and TRBJ2-1; D is uncertain. The CDR3 has 16 residues. Germline V gene sequence: CDR1 SGHAT, CDR2 FQNNGV. V was shortened by 0 bases and J by 0 bases, with 9 bases between the two germline ends. The CDR3 nucleotides are TGTGCCAGCAGCTTAGATCGCGTTACCTCCTACAATGAGCAGTTCTTC. This gives the protein CASSLDRVTSYNEQFF.

This chain connects TRBV30 to TRBJ1-5; D possibly corresponds to TRBD1 (6 bases). Trimming stripped 2 bases from V and 11 bases from J, with 13 bases between. The CDR3 is made up of 12 amino acids. The germline CDR1 and CDR2 sequences are GTSNPN and SVGIG (reference sequence). The CDR3 spells CAWSPGGAAQHF. DNA of the CDR3: TGTGCCTGGAGTCCCGGGGGGGCGGCCCAGCATTTT.

The chain couples TRBV4-2 to TRBJ2-5; 13 nucleotides agree with TRBD2. Germline V gives CDR1 LGHNA, CDR2 YNFKEQ. CDR3 size: 17 residues. Losses at the gene ends were 3 bases for V and 0 bases for J; bases not matched to a gene: 4. In DNA, the CDR3 is TGTGCCAGCAGCCAGGGACTAGCGGGGAAGGACCAAGAGACCCAGTACTTC. It encodes CASSQGLAGKDQETQYF.

The V gene is TRBV5-1, the J gene TRBJ1-2; D remains unclear. V lost 1 base and J 9 bases, leaving 16 bases between the germline ends. From germline, CDR1 is SGHRS and CDR2 YFSETQ. The CDR3 has 14 residues. The CDR3: CASSLSEGYQSYTF. CDR3 in DNA: TGCGCCAGCAGCTTGTCTGAGGGCTACCAAAGCTACACCTTC.

The genes are TRBV4-3 and TRBJ2-2, with 11 positions matching TRBD2. With V trimmed by 5 bases and J by 2 bases, 10 bases remained unmatched. CDR1 LGHNA and CDR2 YSLEER come from the germline V gene. This CDR3 is 18 amino acids long. The CDR3 DNA follows: TGCGCCAGCAGCTCCTCCCTGGGACTAGCGGTAAACACCGGGGAGCTGTTTTTT. Translated, it gives CASSSSLGLAVNTGELFF.

This chain connects TRBV25-1 to TRBJ1-2; D is ambiguous. CDR3 length equals 15 residues. CDR1 and CDR2 (germline): MGHDK, SYGVNS. V lost 4 bases and J lost 6, with 18 bases in between. This chain's CDR3 is CASSGPEGIVDGYTF. The CDR3 DNA reads as TGTGCCAGCAGTGGTCCCGAGGGTATAGTGGATGGCTACACCTTC.

The chain combines TRBV15 with TRBJ1-2, with 10 bases identical to TRBD1. The V segment lost 2 bases and the J segment 4 bases; nucleotides outside the gene matches: 7. Per germline, CDR1 LNHNV and CDR2 YYDKDF (reference sequence). The length of the CDR3 is 16 residues. In DNA form, the CDR3 reads TGTGCCACCAGCAGACCCCGACAGGGGGCGGGCTATGGCTACACCTTC. This translates into CATSRPRQGAGYGYTF.

The V call is TRBV6-5, the J call TRBJ1-1; D uncertain. Trimming took off 6 bases at V and 1 base at J, with 9 bases between the two ends. The germline V gene encodes CDR1 MNHEY and CDR2 SVGAGI. The CDR3 is 13 residues long. In nucleotides, the CDR3 is TGTGCCAGCAGATTTAGACAGAACACTGAAGCTTTCTTT. Encoded protein: CASRFRQNTEAFF.

The chain has TRBV13 and TRBJ1-1; D is ambiguous. V dropped 3 bases and J dropped 7 bases, with 15 bases sitting between them. The CDR3 extends over 14 amino acids. Germline lookup yields CDR1 PRHDT and CDR2 FYEKMQ (reference sequence). Here the CDR3 reads CASSFPAEELEAFF. The CDR3 DNA sequence: TGTGCCAGCAGCTTCCCGGCGGAAGAACTTGAAGCTTTCTTT.

This rearrangement joins TRBV5-4 to TRBJ1-6, with TRBD1 matching 9 bases. V gave up 0 bases and J gave up 7 bases; unmatched junction bases: 2. This CDR3 is 15 amino acids long. Germline V gives CDR1 SGHNT, CDR2 YYREEE (reference sequence). CDR3 in amino acids: CASSLEGTGNSPLHF. CDR3 DNA sequence: TGTGCCAGCAGCTTGGAGGGGACAGGGAATTCACCCCTCCACTTT.

The rearrangement joins TRBV6-1 to TRBJ2-3; D may be TRBD1 (6 bases). In germline, CDR1 is MNHNS, CDR2 SASEGT. Trimming shortened V by 5 bases and J by 1 base, and 13 bases separated the two germline ends. The CDR3 sequence is 15 residues long. The CDR3 loop is CASSTPAGGTDTQYF. The CDR3 DNA follows: TGTGCCAGCAGTACCCCGGCAGGGGGCACAGATACGCAGTATTTT.

DNA for the CDR3: TGTGCCAGCAGGGCCTCAGGGTATAGCAATCAGCCCCAGCATTTT. Its protein is CASRASGYSNQPQHF. The rearrangement joins TRBV28 to TRBJ1-5; D might be TRBD1 (5 bases). The CDR3 consists of 15 residues. The V gene's germline CDR1 is MDHEN and CDR2 SYDVKM. Trimming took 6 bases from V and 0 from J, leaving 12 bases between them.